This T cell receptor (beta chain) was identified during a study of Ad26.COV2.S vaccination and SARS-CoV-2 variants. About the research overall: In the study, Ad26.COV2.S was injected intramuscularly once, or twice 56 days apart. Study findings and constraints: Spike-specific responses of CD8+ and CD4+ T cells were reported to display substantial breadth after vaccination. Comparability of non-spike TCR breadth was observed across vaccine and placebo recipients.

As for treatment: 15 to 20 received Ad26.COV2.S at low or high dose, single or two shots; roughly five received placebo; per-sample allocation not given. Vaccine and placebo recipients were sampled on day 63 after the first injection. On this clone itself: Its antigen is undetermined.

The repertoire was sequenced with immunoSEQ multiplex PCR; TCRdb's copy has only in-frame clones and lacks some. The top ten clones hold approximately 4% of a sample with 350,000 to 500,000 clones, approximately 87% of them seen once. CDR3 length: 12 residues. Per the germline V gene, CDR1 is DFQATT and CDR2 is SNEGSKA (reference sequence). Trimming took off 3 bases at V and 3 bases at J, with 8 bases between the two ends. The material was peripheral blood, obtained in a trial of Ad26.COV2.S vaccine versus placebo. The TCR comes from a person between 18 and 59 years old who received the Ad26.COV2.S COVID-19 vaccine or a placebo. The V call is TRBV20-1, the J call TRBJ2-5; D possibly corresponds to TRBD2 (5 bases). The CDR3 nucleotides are TGCAGTGCTAGTACGGGAAAAGAGACCCAGTACTTC. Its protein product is CSASTGKETQYF.